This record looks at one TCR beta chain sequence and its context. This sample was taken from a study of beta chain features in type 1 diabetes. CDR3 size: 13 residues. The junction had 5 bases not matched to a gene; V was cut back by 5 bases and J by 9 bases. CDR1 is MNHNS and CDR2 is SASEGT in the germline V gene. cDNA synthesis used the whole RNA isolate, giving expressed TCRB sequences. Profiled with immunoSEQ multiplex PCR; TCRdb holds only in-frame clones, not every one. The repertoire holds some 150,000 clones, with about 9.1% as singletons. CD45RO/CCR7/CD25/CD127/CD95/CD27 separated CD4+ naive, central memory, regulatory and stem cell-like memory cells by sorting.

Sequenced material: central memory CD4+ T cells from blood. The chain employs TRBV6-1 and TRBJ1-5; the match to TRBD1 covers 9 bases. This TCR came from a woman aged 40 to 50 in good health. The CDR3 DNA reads TGTGCCAGCAGTTGGGACAGGGAGGCGCCCCAGCATTTT. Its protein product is CASSWDREAPQHF.